The present TCR beta chain was sequenced within a study of T cell responses to AZD1222 COVID-19 vaccine. Whole-study findings and limits: The study found Spike-specific TCR breadth and depth rose after two AZD1222 doses. Every sample of the repertoires postdated the peak T cell response.

Profiling relied on immunoSEQ multiplex PCR, and the TCRdb table lists in-frame clones only, not all of them. The table records around 80,000 clones, around 82% of them present only once. Comment on this clone: The antigen is not known.

The ends were cut back, 4 bases at V and 5 bases at J, with 8 bases in the middle. The CDR3 has 11 residues. Germline values: CDR1 SQVTM, CDR2 ANQGSEA. This clonotype was sampled from an adult who received the AZD1222 COVID-19 vaccine. The material sequenced was peripheral blood, taken 28 days after the second AZD1222 dose. The J gene is TRBJ2-5, the V gene TRBV29-1; D remains unclear. This CDR3 is CSVAEDETQYF. CDR3 in DNA: TGCAGCGTTGCGGAAGATGAGACCCAGTACTTC.